What follows are 2 T cell receptor beta chains derived from one specimen sequenced in a study of CD8 T cells in Susac syndrome. Reverse transcription of roughly 0.45 to 1 ug RNA was carried out with random hexamers. TCRdb passed the immunoSEQ multiplex PCR reads through MiXCR, listing each CDR3 protein once. The sample lists a few hundred thousand distinct CDR3 sequences, around 83% occurring once. Sequencing used CD8+ T cells from PBMCs. Source of these receptors: a human donor with multiple sclerosis.

The chain is built from TRBV5-8 and TRBJ2-7; D gene uncertain. Looked up from germline, CDR1 is SGHTS and CDR2 is YDEGEE. With 1 base removed from V and 4 bases from J, the gap between germline ends came to 9 bases. CDR3 length: 13 residues. In nucleotides, the CDR3 is TGTGCCAGCAGCTTGTCCCAGGTGTACGAGCAGTACTTC. This encodes CASSLSQVYEQYF. The variable domain in full, completed from reference TRBV5-8 and TRBJ2-7, reads EAGVTQSPTHLIKTRGQQATLRCSPISGHTSVYWYQQALGLGLQFLLWYDEGEERNRGNFPPRFSGRQFPNYSSELNVNALELEDSALYLCASSLSQVYEQYFGPGTRLTVT.

The chain employs TRBV28 and TRBJ2-2; 7 nucleotides line up with TRBD1. The J segment lost 7 bases and the V segment lost 5 bases, leaving 7 bases of the junction unmatched. This CDR3 spans 14 amino acids. Per germline, CDR1 MDHEN and CDR2 SYDVKM. As DNA, the CDR3 is TGTGCCAGCAGTAGCAGGGGGTTCAGCGGGGAGCTGTTTTTT. Translated, it gives CASSSRGFSGELFF.